A selection of T cell receptor beta chains follows, all from one sample in a study of Ad26.COV2.S vaccination and SARS-CoV-2 variants. The repertoire was sequenced with immunoSEQ multiplex PCR; TCRdb's copy has only in-frame clones and lacks some. The data show about 680,000 clones, with 89% seen just once and approximately 1.5% held by the top ten. The sequencing used peripheral blood, collected in a trial of Ad26.COV2.S vaccine versus placebo. These receptors all stem from a person between 18 and 60 years old who received the Ad26.COV2.S COVID-19 vaccine or a placebo. CDR3s include the opening cysteine and the closing phenylalanine or tryptophan. A D gene is named only where the DNA matches it firmly. Only some rows state a clone size, as once, few, many or a class for expanded clones.

-	TRBJ1-3	-	TRBV7-2	CASKEQHTIYF	TGTGCCAGCAAGGAACAGCACACCATATATTTT
-	TRBJ2-5	-	TRBV20-1	CSARGGETQYF	TGCAGTGCTAGGGGGGGTGAGACCCAGTACTTC
TRBD1	TRBJ1-1	-	TRBV5-4	CASSRATGMNTEAFF	TGTGCCAGCAGCCGAGCGACAGGGATGAACACTGAAGCTTTCTTT
TRBD2	TRBJ2-1	-	TRBV5-4	CASSVGLAGDEQFF	TGTGCCAGCAGCGTAGGACTAGCGGGAGATGAGCAGTTCTTC
TRBD2	TRBJ2-7	once	TRBV6-6	CASSYWLAVSYEQYF	TGTGCCAGCAGTTACTGGCTAGCGGTCTCCTACGAGCAGTACTTC
TRBD2	TRBJ2-5	few	TRBV4-2	CASSHVAGGEGETQYF	TGTGCCAGCAGCCATGTAGCGGGAGGGGAAGGGGAGACCCAGTACTTC
-	TRBJ2-1	few	TRBV6-1	CASSEAESSYNEQFF	TGTGCCAGCAGTGAGGCGGAGAGCTCCTACAATGAGCAGTTCTTC
-	TRBJ2-5	-	TRBV19	CASSILGELGTQYF	TGTGCCAGTAGTATCCTAGGGGAGTTGGGGACCCAGTACTTC
TRBD2	TRBJ2-2	once	TRBV6-1	CASTNPAGVGELFF	TGTGCCAGCACCAATCCGGCGGGAGTAGGGGAGCTGTTTTTT
-	TRBJ2-5	-	TRBV25-1	CASSELTQAYQETQYF	TGTGCCAGCAGTGAACTGACCCAAGCGTACCAAGAGACCCAGTACTTC
TRBD1	TRBJ1-6	-	TRBV11-2	CASSIGQGVNSPLHF	TGTGCCAGCAGCATAGGACAGGGGGTTAATTCACCCCTCCACTTT
-	TRBJ2-5	-	TRBV6-6	CASSYLPAGDSETQYF	TGTGCCAGCAGTTACCTGCCAGCCGGGGATTCGGAGACCCAGTACTTC
TRBD2	TRBJ2-7	-	TRBV6-6	CASSSSGGPAYEQYF	TGTGCCAGCAGTTCCTCGGGGGGGCCGGCCTACGAGCAGTACTTC
-	TRBJ2-5	-	TRBV18	CASSPGSETQYF	TGTGCCAGCTCACCTGGGTCTGAGACCCAGTACTTC
-	TRBJ1-1	-	TRBV18	CASSLSSNTEAFF	TGTGCCAGCTCACTCTCGAGTAACACTGAAGCTTTCTTT
-	TRBJ1-2	-	TRBV7-2	CASNTFGGAPYGYTF	TGTGCCAGCAATACTTTTGGGGGGGCGCCTTATGGCTACACCTTC
-	TRBJ2-1	-	TRBV3-1/TRBV3-2	CATVGGATGNEQFF	TGTGCCACCGTCGGCGGGGCGACTGGGAATGAGCAGTTCTTC
-	TRBJ1-4	-	TRBV18	CASSPPNRGRGEKLFF	TGTGCCAGCTCACCACCGAACCGGGGAAGAGGCGAAAAACTGTTTTTT
-	TRBJ2-1	-	TRBV18	CASSPPSVNEQFF	TGTGCCAGCTCACCACCCAGCGTCAATGAGCAGTTCTTC
TRBD2	TRBJ2-1	-	TRBV3-1/TRBV3-2	CASSQDSGGFNEQFF	TGTGCCAGCAGCCAAGACAGCGGGGGGTTCAATGAGCAGTTCTTC
-	TRBJ2-5	-	TRBV29-1	CSVSRGGTQYF	TGCAGCGTGTCCCGAGGAGGGACCCAGTACTTC
TRBD2	TRBJ2-7	-	TRBV23-1	CASSQLRENGYEQYF	TGCGCCAGCAGTCAATTGCGGGAGAACGGGTACGAGCAGTACTTC
-	TRBJ2-3	-	TRBV21-1	CASSIMTSGSPTDTQYF	TGTGCCAGCAGCATCATGACTAGCGGGAGCCCCACAGATACGCAGTATTTT
-	TRBJ2-4	once	TRBV3-1/TRBV3-2	CASSQEPSTRYF	TGTGCCAGCAGCCAAGAGCCCTCGACGCGGTACTTC
-	TRBJ1-2	-	TRBV9	CASSVGQPNYGYTF	TGTGCCAGCAGCGTAGGACAGCCGAACTATGGCTACACCTTC
-	TRBJ1-4	-	TRBV18	CASSRDIINEKLFF	TGTGCCAGCTCGCGGGATATCATTAATGAAAAACTGTTTTTT
TRBD1	TRBJ2-3	-	TRBV3-1/TRBV3-2	CASSTTGERVTDTQYF	TGTGCCAGCAGCACGACAGGGGAGCGGGTCACAGATACGCAGTATTTT
TRBD1	TRBJ2-2	-	TRBV20-1	CSASKGQVNTGELFF	TGCAGTGCTAGTAAGGGACAGGTTAACACCGGGGAGCTGTTTTTT
-	TRBJ2-2	-	TRBV6-1	CASSENRSDRELFF	TGTGCCAGCAGTGAAAACAGATCTGACCGGGAGCTGTTTTTT
TRBD1	TRBJ1-5	-	TRBV5-1	CASSFDGQENQPQHF	TGCGCCAGCAGCTTTGACGGACAGGAGAATCAGCCCCAGCATTTT
-	TRBJ1-5	few	TRBV5-4	CASSIGRSGQPQHF	TGTGCCAGCAGCATAGGACGTAGCGGTCAGCCCCAGCATTTT
TRBD1	TRBJ2-1	-	TRBV3-1/TRBV3-2	CASGRTGRNNEQFF	TGTGCCAGCGGGCGGACAGGGAGGAACAATGAGCAGTTCTTC
TRBD2	TRBJ2-1	-	TRBV6-1	CASSEAPISGRGYEQFF	TGTGCCAGCAGTGAAGCCCCAATTAGCGGGAGAGGCTATGAGCAGTTCTTC
-	TRBJ1-1	-	TRBV19	CASSIYSEGTEAFF	TGTGCCAGTAGTATTTACAGTGAGGGCACTGAAGCTTTCTTT
-	TRBJ1-2	-	TRBV2	CASNNGPIGGYTF	TGTGCCAGCAACAACGGCCCCATAGGCGGCTACACCTTC
-	TRBJ1-1	once	TRBV20-1	CSASSSVNTEAFF	TGCAGTGCAAGTTCCTCCGTGAACACTGAAGCTTTCTTT
-	TRBJ2-7	-	TRBV7-8	CASSLTGGGQHEQYF	TGTGCCAGCAGCCTTACGGGGGGCGGTCAGCACGAGCAGTACTTC
TRBD2	TRBJ2-2	-	TRBV19	CASSPTTSGGIGELFF	TGTGCCAGTAGTCCAACGACTAGCGGGGGTATCGGGGAGCTGTTTTTT
TRBD2	TRBJ2-1	-	TRBV30	CAWSAIGTSGAGEQFF	TGTGCCTGGAGTGCCATTGGGACTAGCGGAGCTGGTGAGCAGTTCTTC
-	TRBJ1-1	-	TRBV7-9	CASSRQGRLNTEAFF	TGTGCCAGCAGCCGACAAGGGAGGTTGAACACTGAAGCTTTCTTT
-	TRBJ1-2	few	TRBV10-3	CATRDQTGHGYTF	TGTGCCACCCGCGACCAGACAGGCCATGGCTACACCTTC
TRBD2	TRBJ2-3	-	TRBV6-5	CASRGLAGLDTQYF	TGTGCCAGCCGGGGACTAGCGGGACTGGATACGCAGTATTTT
-	TRBJ1-1	-	TRBV7-9	CASSLRTERPETEAFF	TGTGCCAGCAGCTTAAGGACAGAGAGGCCGGAGACTGAAGCTTTCTTT
-	TRBJ1-1	-	TRBV6-5	CASSYSTSKMNTEAFF	TGTGCCAGCAGTTACTCGACCTCAAAGATGAACACTGAAGCTTTCTTT
TRBD1	TRBJ1-4	-	TRBV3-1/TRBV3-2	CASSQGTGAHEKLFF	TGTGCCAGCAGCCAGGGGACAGGGGCTCACGAAAAACTGTTTTTT
-	TRBJ2-7	-	TRBV10-3	CAISDFGSPYEQYF	TGTGCCATCAGTGATTTTGGCAGCCCCTACGAGCAGTACTTC